These 27 T cell receptor beta chains were sequenced from one sample in a study of control samples from healthy donors and cancer patients. Generated by immunoSEQ multiplex PCR, the TCRdb table keeps only in-frame clones and is missing some. This sample has about 190,000 clones, with over 80% found just once. The sample consisted of blood. These TCRs come from a young man in good health.

The V call is TRBV11-1, the J call TRBJ1-5; no reliable D call. Trimming removed 1 base at V and 6 bases at J, with 10 bases between. The germline gives CDR1 SGHAT, CDR2 FQDESV (reference sequence). This CDR3 region has 14 residues. CDR3 protein: CASSLEHWGQPQHF. The CDR3 DNA reads TGTGCCAGCAGCTTAGAACATTGGGGTCAGCCCCAGCATTTT.

The chain has TRBV2 and TRBJ2-3; TRBD1 matches at 7 bases. The CDR3 length is 15 residues. After removal of 7 bases from V and 9 bases from J, the junction contained 16 bases not matched to a gene. The germline CDR1 and CDR2 sequences are SNHLY and FYNNEI. As DNA, the CDR3 is TGTGCCAGCACCAGAACAGGGGCCGCTGGGGGAACGCAGTATTTT. It specifies CASTRTGAAGGTQYF.

This rearrangement joins TRBV9 to TRBJ1-2, with 7 bases that match TRBD1. V lost 0 bases, J lost 4 bases, and 15 bases stayed unmatched. The CDR3 totals 18 residues. CDR1 and CDR2 (germline): SGDLS, YYNGEE. The DNA for the CDR3 is TGTGCCAGCAGCGTAGTCGAGAGAGGAATAGGGGGCACCTATGGCTACACCTTC. Protein product: CASSVVERGIGGTYGYTF.

The chain is built from TRBV9 and TRBJ2-2, with D possibly called TRBD1 or TRBD2 (5 bases each). The length of the CDR3 is 17 residues. V lost 5 bases and J 3 bases, leaving 20 bases between the germline ends. Germline V CDR1 and CDR2: SGDLS, YYNGEE. CDR3 residues: CASSRTQTGTHTGELFF. The CDR3 coding sequence is TGTGCCAGCAGTCGAACCCAAACCGGGACCCACACCGGGGAGCTGTTTTTT.

The gene calls are TRBV27 and TRBJ1-6; 7 nucleotides match TRBD1. V was clipped by 6 bases and J by 14 bases; unmatched bases: 7. In germline, CDR1 is MNHEY, CDR2 SMNVEV (reference sequence). This CDR3 region has 12 residues. The CDR3 spells CASRRPDRALHF. The CDR3 DNA is TGTGCCAGCAGACGGCCAGACAGGGCCCTCCACTTT.

This sequence joins TRBV11-3 and TRBJ2-7; no definite D call. The V end was cut by 5 bases, the J end by 8 bases, with 10 bases between. Per germline, CDR1 SGHNT and CDR2 YENEEA. The CDR3 length is 11 residues. The DNA for the CDR3 is TGTGCCAGCAGCACTTACAGAAAGCAGTACTTC. Residues: CASSTYRKQYF. Looking up the rest from reference TRBV11-3 and TRBJ2-7 gives the full variable domain: EAGVVQSPRYKIIEKKQPVAFWCNPISGHNTLYWYLQNLGQGPELLIRYENEEAVDDSQLPKDRFSAERLKGVDSTLKIQPAELGDSAVYLCASSTYRKQYFGPGTRLTVT.

CDR3 loop: CSVGDRVDGSYGYTF. In DNA, the CDR3 is TGCAGCGTTGGGGACAGGGTAGACGGGTCCTATGGCTACACCTTC. V and J are TRBV29-1 and TRBJ1-2, with 9 nucleotides matching TRBD1. Germline CDR1 and CDR2: SQVTM and ANQGSEA. The CDR3 runs 15 residues. With V trimmed by 4 bases and J by 4 bases, 10 bases remained unmatched.

The chain employs TRBV3-1 (or the pseudogene TRBV3-2) and TRBJ1-6; unclear D gene. V shed 4 bases and J shed 7 bases, with 14 bases lying between them. Germline V lookup: CDR1 LGHDT, CDR2 YNNKEL (reference sequence). The CDR3 runs to 15 residues. CDR3 coding DNA: TGTGCCAGCAGCCCCTCCCGTGACGCAAATTCACCCCTCCACTTT. Its protein product is CASSPSRDANSPLHF.

This clone was seen only a few times. The chain couples TRBV10-3 to TRBJ1-6, with no clear D. The germline V and J ends were trimmed by 8 bases and 0 bases, with 23 bases remaining between them. Germline V gene lookup returns CDR1 ENHRY and CDR2 SYGVKD. The CDR3 contains 19 residues. CDR3 loop: CAISREGGFEGSYNSPLHF. The CDR3 nucleotides are TGTGCCATCTCCCGAGAGGGAGGTTTTGAGGGCTCCTATAATTCACCCCTCCACTTT.

The rearrangement uses TRBV19 and TRBJ2-3, with 8 bases lining up with TRBD2. Germline loops: CDR1 LNHDA, CDR2 SQIVND (reference sequence). The junction had 9 bases not matched to a gene; V was cut back by 3 bases and J by 1 base. The CDR3 loop spans 17 amino acids. Here the CDR3 reads CASSISRGGLGTDTQYF. In DNA form, the CDR3 reads TGTGCCAGTAGTATTTCTCGGGGGGGCCTTGGCACAGATACGCAGTATTTT.

The CDR3 nucleotides read TGTGCCAGCAGTTTATATTACCCGAGACAGGGGGCTCTCGGGGACACCATATATTTT. This gives the protein CASSLYYPRQGALGDTIYF. The gene calls are TRBV27 and TRBJ1-3; 10 bases are shared with TRBD1. The CDR3 length is 19 residues. The V gene's germline CDR1 is MNHEY and CDR2 SMNVEV (reference sequence). V lost 1 base to trimming and J lost 8 bases; unmatched junction nucleotides: 17.

DNA of the CDR3: TGCGCCAGCAGCGGCGGGCCCGAGCAGTACTTC. Translated: CASSGGPEQYF. This chain uses TRBV5-1 with TRBJ2-7, with D perhaps TRBD2 (5 bases). There are 11 residues in the CDR3. The V gene lost 4 bases and the J gene lost 6 bases, with 8 bases spanning the gap. Germline loops: CDR1 SGHRS, CDR2 YFSETQ.

The gene calls are TRBV6-5 and TRBJ1-2, with D uncertain. Germline V gives CDR1 MNHEY, CDR2 SVGAGI. V shed 4 bases and J shed 5 bases, with 11 bases lying between them. The CDR3 spans 13 residues. CDR3 residues: CASSSRGGYGYTF. The CDR3 region has the DNA TGTGCCAGCAGTTCCCGGGGAGGGTATGGCTACACCTTC.

The chain is built from TRBV4-1 and TRBJ2-3, with 14 bases matching TRBD2. Germline assignment: CDR1 MGHRA and CDR2 YSYEKL. CDR3 length: 18 amino acids. Germline trimming cut 3 bases from V and 5 bases from J; bases unmatched to any gene: 10. CDR3 nucleotide sequence: TGCGCCAGCAGCCACGGACTAGCGGGGGGCCCCTCTGAAGATACGCAGTATTTT. Translated, it gives CASSHGLAGGPSEDTQYF.

DNA of the CDR3: TGTGCCAGCAGCTCCCGGGACAGCTACGAGCAGTACTTC. This codes for CASSSRDSYEQYF. The chain links TRBV7-9 to TRBJ2-7; TRBD1 agrees at 7 bases. From germline, CDR1 is SEHNR and CDR2 FQNEAQ (reference sequence). The CDR3 runs to 13 residues. The trim removed 4 bases at V and 3 bases at J, leaving 3 bases unmatched.

This chain connects TRBV5-1 to TRBJ1-6; maybe TRBD1 (5 bases). CDR3 length equals 15 residues. Germline CDR1 is SGHRS and CDR2 is YFSETQ. V was trimmed by 2 bases and J by 6 bases, leaving 12 bases between them. CDR3 in amino acids: CASSLAGLGNSPLHF. Here the CDR3 DNA reads TGCGCCAGCAGCTTAGCAGGGTTGGGTAATTCACCCCTCCACTTT.

J is TRBJ1-1 and V is TRBV19; TRBD1 matches 8 bases. V lost 7 bases to trimming and J lost 10 bases; unmatched junction nucleotides: 14. This CDR3 spans 14 amino acids. Germline lookup yields CDR1 LNHDA and CDR2 SQIVND (reference sequence). In DNA, the CDR3 is TGTGCCAGTACCACCCCCCCCACAGGGGGGGCAGCTTTCTTT. This translates into CASTTPPTGGAAFF.

This sequence joins TRBV2 and TRBJ2-3, with D tentatively TRBD1 (6 bases). The CDR3 length is 12 residues. With 6 bases removed from V and 10 bases from J, the gap between germline ends came to 14 bases. Germline CDR1 is SNHLY and CDR2 is FYNNEI. This chain's CDR3 is CASRETGDPQYF. The CDR3 DNA follows: TGTGCCAGCAGGGAGACAGGTGACCCGCAGTATTTT.

This sequence joins TRBV6-5 and TRBJ2-3; 10 bases line up with TRBD2. The CDR3 covers 15 residues. V lost 7 bases to trimming and J lost 7 bases; unmatched junction nucleotides: 11. The germline gives CDR1 MNHEY, CDR2 SVGAGI. The CDR3 reads CASIPIAGGSYTQYF. The CDR3 coding sequence is TGTGCCAGCATCCCCATAGCGGGGGGTTCTTATACGCAGTATTTT.

V gene TRBV2 combines with J gene TRBJ2-7, with 9 nucleotides matching TRBD1. The J segment lost 6 bases and the V segment lost 8 bases, leaving 8 bases of the junction unmatched. In germline, CDR1 is SNHLY, CDR2 FYNNEI. The CDR3 sequence is 13 residues long. The DNA for the CDR3 is TGTGCCAGCGGAAGGGACAGGGACGTCGAGCAGTACTTC. This codes for CASGRDRDVEQYF. The whole variable domain, filled in from reference TRBV2 and TRBJ2-7, reads EPEVTQTPSHQVTQMGQEVILRCVPISNHLYFYWYRQILGQKVEFLVSFYNNEISEKSEIFDDQFSVERPDGSNFTLKIRSTKLEDSAMYFCASGRDRDVEQYFGPGTRLTVT.

The J gene is TRBJ2-7, the V gene TRBV6-5; D is ambiguous. Germline V gene sequence: CDR1 MNHEY, CDR2 SVGAGI. The CDR3 runs to 14 residues. Trimming took off 2 bases at V and 5 bases at J, with 13 bases between the two ends. The CDR3 loop reads CASSYLGLVDEQYF. The CDR3 nucleotides read TGTGCCAGCAGTTACCTGGGGTTGGTGGACGAGCAGTACTTC.

V is TRBV12-3 or TRBV12-4 and J is TRBJ2-4, with D possibly called TRBD1 or TRBD2 (6 bases each). The CDR3 consists of 12 residues. Trimming stripped 5 bases from V and 15 bases from J, with 17 bases between. CDR3 DNA: TGTGCCAGCAGTGCTGGGGGGACAATCAGGTACTTC. It specifies CASSAGGTIRYF.

The chain employs TRBV2 and TRBJ1-3, with TRBD1 identical over 9 bases. This CDR3 has 15 amino acids. V lost 3 bases and J lost 3; bases outside the gene matches: 3. CDR1 and CDR2 from the germline V gene are SNHLY and FYNNEI. Written as DNA, the CDR3 is TGTGCCAGCAGTGAGTGGGACAGGGTTGGAAACACCATATATTTT. Translation gives CASSEWDRVGNTIYF.

This chain connects TRBV2 to TRBJ1-1; 8 bases agree with TRBD1. V lost 9 bases to trimming and J lost 2 bases; unmatched junction nucleotides: 8. The CDR3 has 14 residues. Germline CDR1 reads SNHLY; CDR2 reads FYNNEI. Here the CDR3 DNA reads TGTGCCAGTTCCGGGACAGGACTTAACACTGAAGCTTTCTTT. Translation gives CASSGTGLNTEAFF.

This chain joins TRBV6-4 and TRBJ1-1, with D maybe TRBD1 (6 bases). CDR1 MRHNA and CDR2 SNTAGT come from the germline V gene. Between the trimmed V and J ends, which lost 0 bases and 4 bases, there was a span of 9 bases. There are 14 residues in the CDR3. CDR3 DNA sequence: TGTGCCAGCAGTGACTCGGCAGGGGTCACTGAAGCTTTCTTT. Protein product: CASSDSAGVTEAFF.

This sequence joins TRBV6-6 and TRBJ2-2; 9 bases fit TRBD1. CDR3 length: 16 amino acids. V gave up 5 bases and J gave up 5 bases; unmatched junction bases: 9. The germline V gene has CDR1 MNHNY and CDR2 SVGAGI (reference sequence). The CDR3 coding sequence is TGTGCCAGCAGTCCAGGGACAGGGAGGGGAACCGGGGAGCTGTTTTTT. Its protein product is CASSPGTGRGTGELFF.

This sequence joins TRBV6-1 and TRBJ2-4; weak D call: TRBD2 (7 bases). The CDR3 is 21 residues long. V lost 0 bases and J lost 1, with 25 bases in between. CDR1 and CDR2 (germline): MNHNS, SASEGT. The CDR3 DNA is TGTGCCAGCAGTGAAGCGGGGGGGGCAGGGTCGAAAGGGAAGGCCAAAAACATTCAGTACTTC. Residues: CASSEAGGAGSKGKAKNIQYF.